This T cell receptor (beta chain) was profiled in a study of identical twins (dated by TCRdb to 2016 to 2018). In the study overall: TCR alpha and beta repertoires from monozygotic twins, unrelated adults of various ages and cord blood were deep-sequenced to test whether fetal clonotypes persist. Replicate twin experiments were performed at different times using different library preparation protocols to rule out contamination. What the authors observed across the whole study: Fewer insertions were carried by abundant cord blood beta clonotypes, a similar but weaker trend appeared in young adult naive repertoires, and no such trend appeared in memory repertoires. Excess twin sharing in beta out-of-frame sequences was weaker because fewer shared sequences lowered the signal-to-noise ratio. Compared with coincidental sharing between unrelated individuals, an excess of low generation-probability sequences was observed among out-of-frame TCR alpha sequences shared between twins. Zero-insertion analyses could be partly confounded by invariant T cells such as MAIT and iNKT, though diverse VJ usage argued against such confounding for most clonotypes. In monozygotic twins, recombination models systematically underestimated out-of-frame TCR alpha sharing, but the models matched the sharing seen between unrelated individuals. Because the same donors could not be followed over many years, the conclusions depended on cross-sectional statistical analysis.

All donors were healthy Caucasians. From cysteine to phenylalanine, the CDR3 is 14 amino acids long. Only CDR3 DNA remains: 42 bases, in frame from the first base. As encoded in the germline V gene (reference sequence), CDR1 is DFQATT while CDR2 is SNEGSKA. The germline V and J ends show losses of 6 bases and 0 bases respectively, and no gene match explains 6 bases of the junction. Library preparation employed 5' RACE. Data came from an Illumina HiSeq 2000. Template switching introduced a universal primer binding site; the final cDNA contained a unique molecular identifier, enabling accurate counting of TCR cDNA molecules. First-strand cDNA for TCR alpha and beta chains was synthesized from specific primers in the conserved constant-segment region. Each cDNA library was double barcoded, with a SMART-Mk sample barcode plus Illumina barcodes, to control for contamination. Two successive PCR steps introduced TruSeq adapter sequences along with Illumina sample barcodes. The TCR alpha and beta cDNA libraries were sequenced on the Illumina HiSeq platform using custom primers. The authors' analysis ran thus. MiGEC was used to process raw reads and extract unique molecular identifiers, and MiXCR was used to find CDR3 positions. For each individual, recombination models were inferred using an EM algorithm with the repgenHMM and IGoR tools. The tcR package in R was used for shared clonotype analysis, with sharing normalized by the product of cloneset sizes. Out-of-frame nonproductive sequences were analyzed to study raw recombination free of thymic and clonal selection effects. Starting from the raw public reads, TCRdb applied fastp trimming at Q25, assembled clones with MiXCR and retained in-frame beta chains. Every entry covers one CDR3 protein and lists the most common genes and DNA from its rows. These V and J calls rely on TCRdb rather than the paper's analysis. The sample table lists 1.5 million to 2 million distinct CDR3 sequences, around 29% of them with a count of one. The top ten clonotypes cover 0.27% of the sample.

This clonotype was seen more than once but under ten times. Its antigen remains unidentified. No much larger clone is present one base from it, and per-base qualities are unavailable. The sequence links TRBV20-1 to TRBJ2-3; 7 junctional bases match TRBD2. This clonotype was obtained from a newborn girl in good health. The sequenced material came from cord blood. Here is the DNA: TGCAGTGCCCGCGGACTAGACAGCACAGATACGCAGTATTTT. It codes for CSARGLDSTDTQYF.